The sequence of this TCR beta chain was determined in a study of blood T cell repertoires in COVID-19. Looking at the study overall: The study drew acute and convalescent COVID-19 samples from the United States, Italy and Spain. PBMCs, B-cell-depleted T cells, or T cells provided the cDNA or gDNA that made up the material.

Germline V gene sequence: CDR1 LGHDT, CDR2 YNNKEL (reference sequence). The length of the CDR3 is 14 residues. V lost 4 bases, J lost 2 bases, and 4 bases stayed unmatched. Profiled with immunoSEQ multiplex PCR; TCRdb holds only in-frame clones, not every one. The sample records fewer than 250,000 clones, approximately 80% being singletons. The J gene is TRBJ1-1, the V gene TRBV3-1 (or the pseudogene TRBV3-2); 7 nucleotides line up with TRBD1. Sequencing was done on a sample of peripheral blood. The TCR was taken from a woman in her 50s with acute or convalescent COVID-19. As DNA, the CDR3 is TGTGCCAGCAGCCGACAGGGAACAAACACTGAAGCTTTCTTT. It specifies CASSRQGTNTEAFF.